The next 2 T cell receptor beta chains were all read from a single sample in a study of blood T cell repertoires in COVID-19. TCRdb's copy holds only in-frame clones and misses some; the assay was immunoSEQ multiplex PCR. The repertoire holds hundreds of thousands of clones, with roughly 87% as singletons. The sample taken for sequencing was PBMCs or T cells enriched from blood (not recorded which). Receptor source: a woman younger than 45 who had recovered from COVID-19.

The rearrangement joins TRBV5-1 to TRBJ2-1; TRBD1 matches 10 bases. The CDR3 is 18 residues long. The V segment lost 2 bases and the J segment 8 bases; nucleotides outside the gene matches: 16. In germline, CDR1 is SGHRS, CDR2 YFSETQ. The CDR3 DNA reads TGCGCCAGCAGCTTTTCACCCCCTGGACAGGGGGTCGGAGATGAGCAGTTCTTC. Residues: CASSFSPPGQGVGDEQFF.

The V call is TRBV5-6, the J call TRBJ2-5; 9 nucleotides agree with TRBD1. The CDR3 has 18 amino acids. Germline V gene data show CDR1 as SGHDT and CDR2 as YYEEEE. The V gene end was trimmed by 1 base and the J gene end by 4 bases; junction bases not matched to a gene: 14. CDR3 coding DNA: TGTGCCAGCAGCTTGCGCTCGTTTGGGGACAGGGAGGGAGAGACCCAGTACTTC. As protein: CASSLRSFGDREGETQYF.